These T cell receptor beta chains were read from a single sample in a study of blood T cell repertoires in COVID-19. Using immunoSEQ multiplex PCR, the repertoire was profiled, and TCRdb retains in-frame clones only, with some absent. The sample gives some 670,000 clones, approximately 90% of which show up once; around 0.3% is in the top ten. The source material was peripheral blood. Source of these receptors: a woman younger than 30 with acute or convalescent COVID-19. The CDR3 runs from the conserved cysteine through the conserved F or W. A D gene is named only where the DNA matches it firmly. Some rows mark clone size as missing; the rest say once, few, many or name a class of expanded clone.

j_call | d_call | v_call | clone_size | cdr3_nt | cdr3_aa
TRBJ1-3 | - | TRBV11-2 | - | TGTGCCAGCAGCTTAGAGAGCTCTGGAAACACCATATATTTT | CASSLESSGNTIYF
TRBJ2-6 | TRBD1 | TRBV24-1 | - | TGTGCCACCAGTGATCCGTCGACAGGGGCAGGAGGGGCCAACGTCCTGACTTTC | CATSDPSTGAGGANVLTF
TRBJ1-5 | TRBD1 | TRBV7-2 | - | TGTGCCAGCAGCCTTCAGGGGGCATCAAGGCCCCAGCATTTT | CASSLQGASRPQHF
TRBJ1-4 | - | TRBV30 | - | TGTGCCTGGAGTGGGGTCAGGGGTCTTGCTGAAAAACTGTTTTTT | CAWSGVRGLAEKLFF
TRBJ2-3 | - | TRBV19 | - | TGTGCCAGTAGTTCCTGGACTGGGACAGATACGCAGTATTTT | CASSSWTGTDTQYF
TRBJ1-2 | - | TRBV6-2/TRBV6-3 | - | TGTGCCAGCAGTTACTTGAGCTATGGCTACACCTTC | CASSYLSYGYTF
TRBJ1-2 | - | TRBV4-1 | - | TGCGCCAGCAGCCCCTTAGGAGGGGTACATGGCTACACCTTC | CASSPLGGVHGYTF
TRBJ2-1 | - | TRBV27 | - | TGTGCCAGCAGTTTATCGGCCGATGAGCAGTTCTTC | CASSLSADEQFF
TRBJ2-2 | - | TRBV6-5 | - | TGTGCCAGCAAGGTCCAGGAGGCCGGGGAGCTGTTTTTT | CASKVQEAGELFF
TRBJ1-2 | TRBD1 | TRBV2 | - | TGTGCCAGCAGTTTCGACAGGGGGATTCTAAGTGGCTACACCTTC | CASSFDRGILSGYTF
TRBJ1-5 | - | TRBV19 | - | TGTGCCAGTAGTTTGCAGGTAACGAATGTTGGCAATCAGCCCCAGCATTTT | CASSLQVTNVGNQPQHF
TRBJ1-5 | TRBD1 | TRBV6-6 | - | TGTGCCAGCATTAGACAGGGCGGCAATCAGCCCCAGCATTTT | CASIRQGGNQPQHF
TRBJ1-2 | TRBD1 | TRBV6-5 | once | TGTGCCAGCAGTCGACAGGGGATCGCTTATGGCTACACCTTC | CASSRQGIAYGYTF
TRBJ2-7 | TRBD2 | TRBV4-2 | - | TGTGCCAGCAGCCAGGAGCGGGGGGGCTACGAGCAGTACTTC | CASSQERGGYEQYF
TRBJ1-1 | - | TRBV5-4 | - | TGTGCCAGCAGCCTGGACAGAAACACTGAAGCTTTCTTT | CASSLDRNTEAFF
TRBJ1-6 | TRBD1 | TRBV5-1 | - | TGCGCCAGCAGCTTGGCGGGACAGGGCAATTCACCCCTCCACTTT | CASSLAGQGNSPLHF
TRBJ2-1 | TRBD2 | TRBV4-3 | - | TGCGCCAGCAGCCAAGAAGAACTAGCGAGAAATGAGCAGTTCTTC | CASSQEELARNEQFF
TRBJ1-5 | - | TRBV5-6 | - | TGTGCCAGCAGCTTGGCGGGAGGAAATAGCAATCAGCCCCAGCATTTT | CASSLAGGNSNQPQHF
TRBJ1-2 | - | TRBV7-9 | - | TGTGCCAGCAGCGGTGCGGTTAGGGGTGGCTACACCTTC | CASSGAVRGGYTF
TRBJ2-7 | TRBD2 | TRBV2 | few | TGTGCCAGCATAATAGCGGGGGGAACCGGCGAGCAGTACTTC | CASIIAGGTGEQYF
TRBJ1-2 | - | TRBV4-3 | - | TGCGCCAGCAGCCAAGGACAGTATGGCTACACCTTC | CASSQGQYGYTF
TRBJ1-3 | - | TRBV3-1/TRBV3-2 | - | TGTGCCAGCAGCCAAGAACTTACGACTGGAAACACCATATATTTT | CASSQELTTGNTIYF
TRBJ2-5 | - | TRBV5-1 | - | TGCGCCAGCAGCCGACTAAACCTCCAAGAGACCCAGTACTTC | CASSRLNLQETQYF
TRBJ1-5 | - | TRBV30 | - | TGTGCCTGGAGTGTAATGGGTCGGGGTCAGCCCCAGCATTTT | CAWSVMGRGQPQHF
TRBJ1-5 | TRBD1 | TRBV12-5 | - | TGTGCTAGTGGCCAAACCCGCCAGACAGGGGGGAGAAGTCAGCCCCAGCATTTT | CASGQTRQTGGRSQPQHF
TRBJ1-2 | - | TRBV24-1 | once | TGTGCCACCAGTGACGCGATCGCGGGGGGCGGTGGCTACACCTTC | CATSDAIAGGGGYTF
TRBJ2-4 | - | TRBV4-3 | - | TGCGCCAGCAGCCAAGGGACAGCCCAAAACATTCAGTACTTC | CASSQGTAQNIQYF
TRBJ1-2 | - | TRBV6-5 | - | TGTGCCAGCAGTTACAAGAGGGAGAATGGCTACACCTTC | CASSYKRENGYTF
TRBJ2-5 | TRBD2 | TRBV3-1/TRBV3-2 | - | TGTGCCAGCAGCTGGACTAGAAAAGAGACCCAGTACTTC | CASSWTRKETQYF
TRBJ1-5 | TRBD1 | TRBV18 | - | TGTGCCAGCTCACCCGGACAGGTGGCGGGTCAGCCCCAGCATTTT | CASSPGQVAGQPQHF
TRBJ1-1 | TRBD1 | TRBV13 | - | TGTGCCAGCAGCCCAAATGACAGGGCCTCTGAAGCTTTCTTT | CASSPNDRASEAFF
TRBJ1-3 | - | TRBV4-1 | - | TGCGCCAGCAGCCAAGTGCAGGGAACGGGAAACACCATATATTTT | CASSQVQGTGNTIYF
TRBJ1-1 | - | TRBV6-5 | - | TGTGCCAGCAGTCCGGGGGGGAGTGAAGCTTTCTTT | CASSPGGSEAFF
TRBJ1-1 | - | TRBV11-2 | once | TGTGCCAGCAGCTTGCCCCCCAGGGATGAGACTTTCTTT | CASSLPPRDETFF
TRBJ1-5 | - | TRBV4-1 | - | TGCGCCAGCAGCCAAGACAGATCCAATCAGCCCCAGCATTTT | CASSQDRSNQPQHF
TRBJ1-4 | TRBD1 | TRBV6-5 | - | TGTGCCAGCACTATGGGACAGGGGAGTGAAAAACTGTTTTTT | CASTMGQGSEKLFF
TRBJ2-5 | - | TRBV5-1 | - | TGCGCCAGCAGCTCTGGGGGCGTAGAGACCCAGTACTTC | CASSSGGVETQYF
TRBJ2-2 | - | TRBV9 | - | TGTGCCAGCGCACAGCGGTTTAACACCGGGGAGCTGTTTTTT | CASAQRFNTGELFF
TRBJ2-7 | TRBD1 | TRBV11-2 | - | TGTGCCAGCAGCCCACCCGGGACAGGGCGCTCCTACGAGCAGTACTTC | CASSPPGTGRSYEQYF
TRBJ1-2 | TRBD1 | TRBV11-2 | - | TGTGCCAGCAGTTGGACAGGGGGCGGTTATGGCTACACCTTC | CASSWTGGGYGYTF
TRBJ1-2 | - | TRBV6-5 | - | TGTGCCAGCAGTTACGTGGGGCGCGCAGGCAGCTATGGCTACACCTTC | CASSYVGRAGSYGYTF
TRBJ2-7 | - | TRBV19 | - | TGTGCCAGTAGTATTGATGGGCAGGGCTACGAGCAGTACTTC | CASSIDGQGYEQYF